These T cell receptor beta chains were read from a single sample in a study of shared clonotypes between healthy human individuals. This table comes from immunoSEQ multiplex PCR, and its TCRdb copy is limited to in-frame clones, with some not included. The table has about 1.1 million clones, 75% to 80% seen once. Sequences were obtained from memory CD4+ T cells from PBMCs. These receptors were collected from a man aged 18 to 30 in good health. Some clones in this sample may be carry-over from other donors' samples. The CDR3 runs from the conserved cysteine through the conserved F or W. The order of the fields is D gene, J gene, clone size, V gene, CDR3 protein, CDR3 DNA. The D gene is left open where the match is weak. Size tells how often a clone was seen (once, few, many) or the class of an expanded clone, and some rows leave it out.

D: -; J: TRBJ2-7; size: few; V: TRBV7-9; CDR3: CASSPSGTYEQYF; DNA: TGTGCCAGCAGCCCCTCAGGAACCTACGAGCAGTACTTC
D: TRBD1; J: TRBJ2-1; size: -; V: TRBV7-6; CDR3: CASSRGQGAHNEQFF; DNA: TGTGCCAGCAGCCGGGGCCAGGGGGCCCACAATGAGCAGTTCTTC
D: -; J: TRBJ2-7; size: -; V: TRBV6-6; CDR3: CASSLGSPYEQYF; DNA: TGTGCCAGCAGTTTGGGCAGTCCCTACGAGCAGTACTTC
D: -; J: TRBJ1-1; size: -; V: TRBV28; CDR3: CASSLWGSRGVTEAFF; DNA: TGTGCCAGCAGTTTATGGGGATCGAGGGGCGTCACTGAAGCTTTCTTT
D: -; J: TRBJ2-7; size: -; V: TRBV7-9; CDR3: CASSPVGGIPNEQYF; DNA: TGTGCCAGCAGCCCCGTCGGAGGGATACCGAACGAGCAGTACTTC
D: -; J: TRBJ1-2; size: -; V: TRBV19; CDR3: CASTPFQMGNYGYTF; DNA: TGTGCCAGTACGCCCTTCCAAATGGGCAACTATGGCTACACCTTC
D: -; J: TRBJ2-7; size: -; V: TRBV6-6; CDR3: CASSYSPERFQYF; DNA: TGTGCCAGCAGTTACTCCCCGGAAAGGTTTCAGTACTTC
D: TRBD2; J: TRBJ2-7; size: once; V: TRBV28; CDR3: CASREALAGNYEQYF; DNA: TGTGCCAGCAGGGAAGCACTAGCGGGAAACTACGAGCAGTACTTC
D: -; J: TRBJ2-1; size: -; V: TRBV5-6; CDR3: CASSRTPGEQFF; DNA: TGTGCCAGCAGCCGCACCCCAGGTGAGCAGTTCTTC
D: -; J: TRBJ1-1; size: -; V: TRBV10-1; CDR3: CASMPGGDMNTEAFF; DNA: TGCGCCAGCATGCCCGGCGGGGACATGAACACTGAAGCTTTCTTT
D: -; J: TRBJ2-7; size: -; V: TRBV7-8; CDR3: CASSFRGWEGSSYEQYF; DNA: TGTGCCAGCAGCTTTAGGGGGTGGGAGGGTAGCTCCTACGAGCAGTACTTC
D: TRBD1; J: TRBJ2-7; size: -; V: TRBV7-2; CDR3: CASSLQGAAYEQYF; DNA: TGTGCCAGCAGCTTGCAGGGGGCTGCCTACGAGCAGTACTTC
D: TRBD2; J: TRBJ2-3; size: -; V: TRBV2; CDR3: CASSRRGLAGSTDTQYF; DNA: TGTGCCAGCAGCCGCAGGGGACTAGCGGGTAGCACAGATACGCAGTATTTT
D: -; J: TRBJ1-1; size: once; V: TRBV10-2; CDR3: CASALGEPTEAFF; DNA: TGCGCCAGCGCCCTGGGGGAACCCACTGAAGCTTTCTTT
D: -; J: TRBJ1-2; size: -; V: TRBV13; CDR3: CASSLVGRGYYGYTF; DNA: TGTGCCAGCAGCTTAGTAGGAAGGGGGTATTATGGCTACACCTTC
D: -; J: TRBJ1-5; size: -; V: TRBV7-2; CDR3: CASSRTVNQPQHF; DNA: TGTGCCAGCAGCCGGACGGTCAATCAGCCCCAGCATTTT
D: -; J: TRBJ1-2; size: once; V: TRBV7-2; CDR3: CASSLAPRAAGYTF; DNA: TGTGCCAGCAGCTTAGCCCCTCGCGCCGCCGGCTACACCTTC
D: TRBD1; J: TRBJ1-1; size: -; V: TRBV11-2; CDR3: CASSPRGSTEAFF; DNA: TGTGCCAGCAGCCCCAGGGGGAGCACTGAAGCTTTCTTT
D: TRBD1; J: TRBJ2-2; size: -; V: TRBV27; CDR3: CASSLLTGAGELFF; DNA: TGTGCCAGCAGTTTACTGACAGGGGCCGGGGAGCTGTTTTTT
D: TRBD2; J: TRBJ2-1; size: -; V: TRBV10-1; CDR3: CASSGRGDYNEQFF; DNA: TGCGCCAGCAGCGGCCGGGGGGACTACAATGAGCAGTTCTTC
D: -; J: TRBJ2-7; size: -; V: TRBV5-1; CDR3: CASRQSAGPQTEQYF; DNA: TGCGCCAGCAGACAATCGGCAGGCCCCCAGACCGAGCAGTACTTC
D: -; J: TRBJ1-3; size: -; V: TRBV7-9; CDR3: CASSSQGSFGNTIYF; DNA: TGTGCCAGCAGCTCACAGGGATCTTTCGGAAACACCATATATTTT
D: -; J: TRBJ2-5; size: few; V: TRBV5-4; CDR3: CASRERGRGETQYF; DNA: TGTGCCAGCAGGGAACGCGGCCGTGGGGAGACCCAGTACTTC
D: TRBD1; J: TRBJ2-5; size: -; V: TRBV2; CDR3: CASSTGDGETQYF; DNA: TGTGCCAGCAGTACAGGGGATGGAGAGACCCAGTACTTC
D: TRBD2; J: TRBJ2-5; size: -; V: TRBV5-1; CDR3: CASSRGLAGQETQYF; DNA: TGCGCCAGCAGCCGAGGACTAGCGGGACAAGAGACCCAGTACTTC
D: -; J: TRBJ1-1; size: -; V: TRBV30; CDR3: CAWRAQGRAFF; DNA: TGTGCCTGGAGGGCCCAGGGGAGGGCTTTCTTT
D: TRBD2; J: TRBJ2-2; size: -; V: TRBV5-4; CDR3: CASSPGLAGVGELFF; DNA: TGTGCCAGCAGCCCCGGACTAGCGGGAGTCGGGGAGCTGTTTTTT
D: -; J: TRBJ2-2; size: -; V: TRBV7-2; CDR3: CASSLDGSTGELFF; DNA: TGTGCCAGCAGCTTAGATGGTAGCACCGGGGAGCTGTTTTTT
D: TRBD1; J: TRBJ2-3; size: -; V: TRBV19; CDR3: CASTWDRGGDTQYF; DNA: TGTGCCAGTACATGGGACAGGGGTGGAGATACGCAGTATTTT
D: -; J: TRBJ2-7; size: -; V: TRBV11-1; CDR3: CASILSPRDSYEQYF; DNA: TGTGCCAGCATCCTTAGTCCCAGAGACAGCTACGAGCAGTACTTC
D: -; J: TRBJ1-1; size: -; V: TRBV6-1; CDR3: CASRRTRDTEAFF; DNA: TGTGCCAGCAGGCGGACACGGGACACTGAAGCTTTCTTT
D: TRBD1; J: TRBJ1-1; size: many; V: TRBV25-1; CDR3: CASSPHQGGNTEAFF; DNA: TGTGCCAGCAGTCCACATCAGGGGGGGAACACTGAAGCTTTCTTT
D: -; J: TRBJ1-5; size: many; V: TRBV6-6; CDR3: CASSYSVPSNQPQHF; DNA: TGTGCCAGCAGTTACTCGGTGCCGAGCAATCAGCCCCAGCATTTT
D: -; J: TRBJ2-5; size: few; V: TRBV5-1; CDR3: CASSFSGRGETQYF; DNA: TGCGCCAGCAGCTTCTCAGGGAGAGGAGAGACCCAGTACTTC
D: -; J: TRBJ2-1; size: -; V: TRBV9; CDR3: CASSVGSGTSGANEQFF; DNA: TGTGCCAGCAGCGTAGGGTCTGGGACATCCGGGGCCAATGAGCAGTTCTTC
D: TRBD1; J: TRBJ2-7; size: once; V: TRBV9; CDR3: CASSVEVRGRFYEQYF; DNA: TGTGCCAGCAGCGTAGAGGTTAGGGGGCGCTTCTACGAGCAGTACTTC
D: TRBD1; J: TRBJ1-1; size: few; V: TRBV27; CDR3: CASSRWGTGAEAFF; DNA: TGTGCCAGCAGTCGGTGGGGAACAGGGGCTGAAGCTTTCTTT
D: TRBD2; J: TRBJ2-7; size: once; V: TRBV11-2; CDR3: CASSSGLAGGNEQYF; DNA: TGTGCCAGCAGCTCCGGACTAGCGGGAGGCAACGAGCAGTACTTC
D: TRBD1; J: TRBJ2-7; size: -; V: TRBV7-2; CDR3: CASSLVRAGGNYEQYF; DNA: TGTGCCAGCAGCTTAGTTAGGGCAGGGGGAAACTACGAGCAGTACTTC
D: TRBD2; J: TRBJ2-3; size: -; V: TRBV29-1; CDR3: CSVGTRHTDTQYF; DNA: TGCAGCGTTGGGACTAGGCACACAGATACGCAGTATTTT
D: TRBD1; J: TRBJ1-5; size: -; V: TRBV10-3; CDR3: CAISPDRENQPQHF; DNA: TGTGCCATCAGTCCGGACAGGGAAAATCAGCCCCAGCATTTT
D: -; J: TRBJ1-1; size: few; V: TRBV5-1; CDR3: CASSSFQGDTEAFF; DNA: TGCGCCAGCAGCTCCTTCCAAGGAGACACTGAAGCTTTCTTT
D: -; J: TRBJ2-7; size: -; V: TRBV5-4; CDR3: CASSRDFTYEQYF; DNA: TGTGCCAGCAGCCGAGATTTCACCTACGAGCAGTACTTC
D: TRBD2; J: TRBJ2-1; size: -; V: TRBV5-1; CDR3: CASCEGTSSYNEQFF; DNA: TGCGCCAGTTGCGAGGGGACTAGCTCCTACAATGAGCAGTTCTTC
D: -; J: TRBJ2-3; size: -; V: TRBV7-9; CDR3: CASSRTSGVPRWDTDTQYF; DNA: TGTGCCAGCAGCCGAACCTCAGGGGTTCCCCGGTGGGACACAGATACGCAGTATTTT
D: -; J: TRBJ1-4; size: -; V: TRBV4-1; CDR3: CASSQGAGQREKLFF; DNA: TGCGCCAGCAGCCAAGGGGCAGGGCAACGGGAAAAACTGTTTTTT
D: -; J: TRBJ2-1; size: -; V: TRBV19; CDR3: CAGQRRSSYNEQFF; DNA: TGTGCCGGCCAGCGGAGAAGCTCCTACAATGAGCAGTTCTTC
D: -; J: TRBJ2-5; size: -; V: TRBV5-1; CDR3: CASSLQGTQYF; DNA: TGCGCCAGCAGCTTGCAGGGAACCCAGTACTTC
D: -; J: TRBJ1-1; size: -; V: TRBV19; CDR3: CASSIIGGSNSNTEAFF; DNA: TGTGCCAGTAGTATTATCGGCGGATCGAATTCTAACACTGAAGCTTTCTTT
D: -; J: TRBJ2-1; size: -; V: TRBV7-3; CDR3: CASSKNRDPLSYNEQFF; DNA: TGTGCCAGCAGCAAGAACAGGGACCCCCTCTCCTACAATGAGCAGTTCTTC